The next 27 T cell receptor beta chains were all read from a single sample in a study of blood T cell repertoires in COVID-19. The assay was immunoSEQ multiplex PCR, and TCRdb's table has in-frame clones only and misses some. The table has 75,000 to 85,000 clones, 82% seen once. The specimen sequenced was peripheral blood. Receptors originate from a human donor in a cohort sampled during active COVID-19.

In this sample, this clone turned up once. The chain's CDR3 is CAWSGLAIKNIQYF. DNA of the CDR3: TGTGCCTGGAGTGGACTAGCGATAAAAAACATTCAGTACTTC. The chain combines TRBV30 with TRBJ2-4; 8 nucleotides align to TRBD2. The V segment lost 1 base and the J segment 4 bases; nucleotides outside the gene matches: 3. CDR3 size: 14 residues. The germline V gene encodes CDR1 GTSNPN and CDR2 SVGIG (reference sequence).

This chain links TRBV2 with TRBJ2-7; 13 positions match TRBD2. The V gene's germline CDR1 is SNHLY and CDR2 FYNNEI. The length of the CDR3 is 15 residues. J lost 2 bases, V lost 4 bases, and 2 bases had no gene match. CDR3 DNA sequence: TGTGCCAGCAGTGCCGGGACTAGCGGGGCCTACGAGCAGTACTTC. Protein sequence: CASSAGTSGAYEQYF.

This sequence joins TRBV30 and TRBJ2-1; 8 nucleotides line up with TRBD2. This CDR3 contains 13 residues. Germline-derived CDR1 and CDR2 are GTSNPN and SVGIG (reference sequence). The CDR3 loop reads CAPTGGAGNEQFF. CDR3 DNA sequence: TGTGCTCCAACCGGGGGGGCGGGCAATGAGCAGTTCTTC.

This clone appeared once. The V and J genes are TRBV21-1 and TRBJ2-7; the D call of TRBD1 is as the table states it, not checked on the DNA. TRBV21-1 is shown as a pseudogene. The CDR3 loop spans 16 amino acids. The CDR3 nucleotides are TGTGCCAGCAGCAAAGGTGACAGGGCACGAATCTACGAGCAGTACTTC. Translating gives CASSKGDRARIYEQYF.

J is TRBJ1-3 and V is TRBV6-5, with a possible D match to TRBD1 (5 bases). This CDR3 is built from 15 residues. The V end lost 8 bases, the J end lost 2 bases, and 16 bases lay between the germline ends. Germline assignment: CDR1 MNHEY and CDR2 SVGAGI. In nucleotides, the CDR3 is TGTGCCAGCCGATTAACGGGACTGCCTGGAAACACCATATATTTT. Protein sequence: CASRLTGLPGNTIYF.

The chain uses TRBV6-5 and TRBJ2-7, with 7 bases fitting TRBD1. The CDR3 contains 11 residues. V lost 8 bases, J lost 5 bases, and 3 bases stayed unmatched. Germline CDR1 reads MNHEY; CDR2 reads SVGAGI. Written as DNA, the CDR3 is TGTGCCAGCTACAGGGGCAACGAGCAGTACTTC. Translation: CASYRGNEQYF.

About this clone itself: At one end, the junction sequence differs from germline, possibly due to a read error. The chain has TRBV7-7 and TRBJ2-3; maybe TRBD2 (7 bases). The CDR3 covers 14 residues. Germline V gives CDR1 SSHAT, CDR2 FNYEAQ (reference sequence). The CDR3 DNA reads as TGTGCTAGCAGCCCATACCGGGGGGCCGATACGCAGTATTTT. It is translated as CASSPYRGADTQYF.

This clone was counted a few times. The chain joins TRBV12-3 or TRBV12-4 to TRBJ1-1; D possibly corresponds to TRBD1 (6 bases). Trimming cost V 7 bases and J 3 bases, with 12 bases left between them. The CDR3 contains 13 residues. The CDR3 loop is CASTWSGDTEAFF. The CDR3 DNA reads as TGTGCCAGCACTTGGTCAGGGGACACTGAAGCTTTCTTT.

CDR3 region: CAWTTGYGYTF. As DNA, the CDR3 is TGTGCCTGGACGACGGGCTATGGCTACACCTTC. This rearrangement joins TRBV30 to TRBJ1-2; the D is unclear. Trimming removed 4 bases at V and 4 bases at J, with 7 bases between. The CDR3 has 11 amino acids. Germline CDR1 and CDR2: GTSNPN and SVGIG (reference sequence).

The chain links TRBV5-4 to TRBJ1-4; 9 bases agree with TRBD1. From germline, CDR1 is SGHNT and CDR2 YYREEE (reference sequence). After removal of 4 bases from V and 7 bases from J, the junction contained 5 bases not matched to a gene. This CDR3 is built from 14 residues. The CDR3 coding sequence is TGTGCCAGCAGCGTACAGGGGGCAGCTGAAAAACTGTTTTTT. Protein product: CASSVQGAAEKLFF. Combining the CDR3 with reference TRBV5-4 and TRBJ1-4 gives the whole variable domain ETGVTQSPTHLIKTRGQQVTLRCSSQSGHNTVSWYQQALGQGPQFIFQYYREEENGRGNFPPRFSGLQFPNYSSELNVNALELDDSALYLCASSVQGAAEKLFFGSGTQLSVL.

V gene TRBV6-6 combines with J gene TRBJ2-7; the D is unclear. Germline CDR1 is MNHNY and CDR2 is SVGAGI (reference sequence). This CDR3 has 13 residues. The germline V and J ends were trimmed by 6 bases and 3 bases, with 12 bases remaining between them. The chain's CDR3 is CASSAPSVYEQYF. In nucleotides, the CDR3 is TGTGCCAGCAGCGCCCCCAGTGTCTACGAGCAGTACTTC.

The rearrangement joins TRBV10-3 to TRBJ1-1; 10 bases map to TRBD1. The CDR3 length is 13 residues. V lost 10 bases and J lost 1; bases outside the gene matches: 3. Germline CDR1 ENHRY, CDR2 SYGVKD. Here the CDR3 DNA reads TGTGCCACAAGACAGGGGGCGAACACTGAAGCTTTCTTT. Protein sequence: CATRQGANTEAFF.

The chain links TRBV6-5 to TRBJ1-5, with a possible D match to TRBD1 (6 bases). V dropped 5 bases and J dropped 4 bases, with 12 bases sitting between them. The CDR3 sequence is 14 residues long. Looked up from germline, CDR1 is MNHEY and CDR2 is SVGAGI. For the CDR3, the DNA is TGTGCCAGCAGTCCGGACAGAGGGAATCAGCCCCAGCATTTT. Protein product: CASSPDRGNQPQHF.

The chain is built from TRBV12-3 or TRBV12-4 and TRBJ1-2; D uncertain. V lost 6 bases to trimming and J lost 1 base, with 6 bases between them. This CDR3 has 12 residues. The CDR3 reads CASRESNYGYTF. The CDR3 DNA is TGTGCCAGCAGGGAGAGTAACTATGGCTACACCTTC.

This chain uses TRBV6-5 with TRBJ1-2, with 9 positions matching TRBD1. CDR1 and CDR2 (germline): MNHEY, SVGAGI. V lost 2 bases, J lost 3 bases, and 4 bases stayed unmatched. The CDR3 covers 15 residues. CDR3 amino acids: CASSYHRDRDYGYTF. For the CDR3, the DNA is TGTGCCAGCAGTTACCACCGGGACAGGGACTATGGCTACACCTTC.

V usage is TRBV4-2 and J usage is TRBJ1-1, with D unresolved. The germline V gene encodes CDR1 LGHNA and CDR2 YNFKEQ. CDR3 length equals 16 residues. The ends were cut back, 0 bases at V and 1 base at J, with 12 bases in the middle. Here the CDR3 reads CASSQDRQVGNTEAFF. CDR3 nucleotides: TGTGCCAGCAGCCAAGATAGGCAGGTTGGGAACACTGAAGCTTTCTTT.

The chain has TRBV5-4 and TRBJ2-5; 10 bases align to TRBD1. The V segment lost 5 bases and the J segment 4 bases; nucleotides outside the gene matches: 8. Germline lookup yields CDR1 SGHNT and CDR2 YYREEE (reference sequence). The CDR3 covers 15 residues. The CDR3 coding sequence is TGTGCCAGCAGTCATCCGGGACAGGGGAGAGAGACCCAGTACTTC. Protein sequence: CASSHPGQGRETQYF.

The chain couples TRBV5-1 to TRBJ2-7, with 9 nucleotides matching TRBD1. CDR1 is SGHRS and CDR2 is YFSETQ in the germline V gene. The CDR3 is 15 residues long. J lost 4 bases, V lost 0 bases, and 5 bases had no gene match. The CDR3 loop reads CASSLGGTGQYEQYF. The CDR3 coding sequence is TGCGCCAGCAGCTTGGGGGGGACAGGGCAATACGAGCAGTACTTC.

CDR3 bases: TGTGCCAGCAGCTTAGGGCGGGGTTACGGCTACACCTTC. Amino acids: CASSLGRGYGYTF. The rearrangement uses TRBV7-2 and TRBJ1-2; D ambiguous. Germline V gene lookup returns CDR1 SGHTA and CDR2 FQGNSA. V lost 1 base, J lost 8 bases, and 11 bases lay in between. CDR3 size: 13 residues.

The chain recombines TRBV7-8 with TRBJ1-2; D is unresolved. From germline, CDR1 is SGHVS and CDR2 FQNEAQ. The V end lost 5 bases, the J end lost 4 bases, and 17 bases lay between the germline ends. The CDR3 has 15 amino acids. The CDR3 sequence is CASSVDSLGIYGYTF. The CDR3 nucleotides read TGTGCCAGCAGCGTGGACTCGTTGGGGATCTATGGCTACACCTTC.

V usage is TRBV11-1 and J usage is TRBJ2-2; 8 positions match TRBD2. J gave up 6 bases and V 5 bases, and 2 bases lay outside the gene matches. This CDR3 region has 13 residues. The germline V gene encodes CDR1 SGHAT and CDR2 FQDESV (reference sequence). The CDR3, as DNA: TGTGCCAGCAGCCGGGGACTAGCCGGGGAGCTGTTTTTT. Its protein is CASSRGLAGELFF.

This clone was observed many times. This rearrangement joins TRBV3-1 (or the pseudogene TRBV3-2) to TRBJ2-7; tentatively, D is TRBD2 (7 bases). The germline gives CDR1 LGHDT, CDR2 YNNKEL (reference sequence). The CDR3 sequence is 17 residues long. V was pared by 1 base and J by 6 bases, with 22 bases between. Written as DNA, the CDR3 is TGTGCCAGCAGCCAAGGGTTGGGGGGGGCCCCTCTAGGCGAGCAGTACTTC. This codes for CASSQGLGGAPLGEQYF.

The rearrangement joins TRBV6-4 to TRBJ1-1; 7 bases align to TRBD1. With V trimmed by 5 bases and J by 4 bases, 10 bases remained unmatched. This CDR3 spans 15 amino acids. Germline V CDR1 and CDR2: MRHNA, SNTAGT. CDR3 bases: TGTGCCAGCAGTCCCGAACAGGGGATTGGCACTGAAGCTTTCTTT. Its translation is CASSPEQGIGTEAFF.

This clone was observed a handful of times. The gene calls are TRBV6-5 and TRBJ1-1; no clear D gene. Trimming pared 0 bases from V and 8 bases from J, leaving 10 bases between. Germline lookup yields CDR1 MNHEY and CDR2 SVGAGI. The CDR3 is made up of 13 amino acids. The CDR3 here is CASSYSDITEAFF. The CDR3 nucleotides read TGTGCCAGCAGTTACTCAGATATAACAGAAGCTTTCTTT.

This clone has more than one count but fewer than ten. V is TRBV11-2 and J is TRBJ2-1; 10 bases align to TRBD2. This CDR3 is 15 amino acids long. After removal of 4 bases from V and 4 bases from J, the junction contained 4 bases not matched to a gene. The germline CDR1 and CDR2 sequences are SGHAT and FQNNGV. The CDR3 DNA reads TGTGCCAGCAGCTCCGGACTAGCGGAGTACAATGAGCAGTTCTTC. Protein product: CASSSGLAEYNEQFF. Using reference TRBV11-2 and TRBJ2-1 for the parts outside the CDR3, the full variable domain is EAGVAQSPRYKIIEKRQSVAFWCNPISGHATLYWYQQILGQGPKLLIQFQNNGVVDDSQLPKDRFSAERLKGVDSTLKIQPAKLEDSAVYLCASSSGLAEYNEQFFGPGTRLTVL.

CDR3 residues: CASSFTGGSTYEQYF. The CDR3 DNA reads as TGTGCCAGCAGCTTTACAGGGGGCTCGACCTACGAGCAGTACTTC. The chain is built from TRBV5-8 and TRBJ2-7; TRBD1 agrees at 9 bases. CDR3 size: 15 residues. V was clipped by 2 bases and J by 2 bases; unmatched bases: 5. CDR1 SGHTS and CDR2 YDEGEE come from the germline V gene.

To note about this clone: An end of the junction differs from the germline gene, which may be a read error. This sequence joins TRBV6-5 and TRBJ1-6, with D unresolved. CDR1 and CDR2 from the germline V gene are MNHEY and SVGAGI. This CDR3 spans 13 amino acids. In DNA, the CDR3 is TGTGCCGGCAGGAGCTCCTATAATTCACCCCTCCACTTT. Translation gives CAGRSSYNSPLHF.